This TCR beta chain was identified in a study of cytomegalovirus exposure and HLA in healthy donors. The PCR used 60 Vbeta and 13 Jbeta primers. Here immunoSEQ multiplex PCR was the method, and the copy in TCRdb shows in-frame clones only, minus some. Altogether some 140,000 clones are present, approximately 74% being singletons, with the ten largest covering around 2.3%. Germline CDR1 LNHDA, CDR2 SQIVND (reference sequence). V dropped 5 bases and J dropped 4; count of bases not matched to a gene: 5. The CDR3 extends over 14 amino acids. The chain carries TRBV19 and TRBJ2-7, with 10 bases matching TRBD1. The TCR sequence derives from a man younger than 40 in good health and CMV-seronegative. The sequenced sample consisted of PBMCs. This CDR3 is CASSPGQGEYEQYF. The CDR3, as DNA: TGTGCCAGTAGTCCCGGACAGGGGGAGTACGAGCAGTACTTC.